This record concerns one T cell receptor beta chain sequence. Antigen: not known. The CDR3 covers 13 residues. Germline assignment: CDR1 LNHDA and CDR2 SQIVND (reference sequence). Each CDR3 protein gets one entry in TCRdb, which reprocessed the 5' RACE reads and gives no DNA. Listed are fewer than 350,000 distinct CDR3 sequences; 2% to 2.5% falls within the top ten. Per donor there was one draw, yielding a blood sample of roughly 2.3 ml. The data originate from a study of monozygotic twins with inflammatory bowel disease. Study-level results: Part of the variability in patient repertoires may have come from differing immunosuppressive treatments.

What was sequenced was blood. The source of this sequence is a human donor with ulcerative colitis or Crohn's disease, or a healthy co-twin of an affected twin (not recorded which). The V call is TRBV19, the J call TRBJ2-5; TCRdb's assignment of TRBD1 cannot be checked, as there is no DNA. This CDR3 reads CATGQGLGETQYF.